A single sample is the source of the 4 T cell receptor beta chains below, sequenced in a study of regulatory T cells in long-lasting Graves disease. Researchers made TCR beta libraries by using iRepertoire HTBI primers and running Arm-PCR on CDR3 regions. TCRdb reprocessed the multiplex PCR reads with MiXCR, giving one entry per CDR3 protein. The repertoire holds 200,000 to 250,000 distinct CDR3 sequences, roughly 19% seen once, with about 11% in the top ten. This sample's time point: newly diagnosed GD, antithyroid drugs for less than 3 months. The TCR library was made from RNA extracted from PBMCs. These data were also reused for a study on T cells in Graves' hyperthyroidism and ophthalmopathy.

This specimen consisted of peripheral blood mononuclear cells (PBMCs), obtained at new diagnosis, from a patient treated with antithyroid drugs. The receptors were gathered from a woman younger than 45 with Graves disease.

This clonotype was found many times. The J gene is TRBJ1-2, the V gene TRBV28; tentative D call: TRBD1 (6 bases). The CDR3 is made up of 14 amino acids. V dropped 6 bases and J dropped 3 bases, with 14 bases sitting between them. CDR1 is MDHEN and CDR2 is SYDVKM in the germline V gene. CDR3 amino acids: CASRGAGIYYGYTF. The CDR3, as DNA: TGTGCCAGCAGGGGGGCAGGTATTTACTATGGCTACACCTTC.

The V call is TRBV19, the J call TRBJ2-7, with 7 bases identical to TRBD2. Germline trimming cut 8 bases from V and 0 bases from J; bases unmatched to any gene: 19. The CDR3 totals 18 residues. CDR1 is LNHDA and CDR2 is SQIVND in the germline V gene (reference sequence). CDR3 sequence (DNA): TGTGCCAGTTCGATCTCATCTCTTCTCGGGGGGAGCTCCTACGAGCAGTACTTC. It is translated as CASSISSLLGGSSYEQYF.

This clonotype showed up many times. V is TRBV28 and J is TRBJ1-1; D gene unclear. Germline CDR1 MDHEN, CDR2 SYDVKM. V gave up 5 bases and J gave up 5 bases, with 9 bases separating them. The CDR3 length is 12 residues. CDR3 sequence reads: CASSPLTTEAFF. CDR3 coding DNA: TGTGCCAGCAGTCCCCTTACGACTGAAGCTTTCTTT.

This sequence joins TRBV5-6 and TRBJ1-2; D is undetermined. The CDR3 sequence is 13 residues long. Trimming removed 3 bases from V and 6 bases from J, with 12 bases in between. Germline assignment: CDR1 SGHDT and CDR2 YYEEEE. CDR3 DNA sequence: TGTGCCAGCAGCTCTGGGGATCCGAATGGCTACACCTTC. Translated, it gives CASSSGDPNGYTF.